These T cell receptor beta chains were read from a single sample in a study of cytomegalovirus exposure and HLA in healthy donors. This table comes from immunoSEQ multiplex PCR, and its TCRdb copy is limited to in-frame clones, with some not included. The table records about 150,000 clones, under 85% of them present only once. Sequenced input: PBMCs. The receptors shown here come from a woman in her twenties or thirties in good health and CMV-seronegative. Both conserved end residues are part of each CDR3. A D gene is named only where the DNA matches it firmly. The size entry is marked missing in some rows and otherwise reads once, few, many or a size class.

TRBJ1-4 NA NA TRBV15 TGTGCCACCAGCAGACAGAGGACTAATGAAAAACTGTTTTTT CATSRQRTNEKLFF
TRBJ1-6 NA NA TRBV6-4 TGTGCCAGCAAGTTCGGACAGTTCCTTTGGAACGTACCACCCCTCCACTTT CASKFGQFLWNVPPLHF
TRBJ1-1 TRBD1 few TRBV6-5 TGTGCCAGCAGGCCCGGACAGGGATTCACTGAAGCTTTCTTT CASRPGQGFTEAFF
TRBJ2-3 TRBD2 NA TRBV2 TGTGCCAGCAGTGAAATGGAGGCTAGCGGGGGAGGCACAGATACGCAGTATTTT CASSEMEASGGGTDTQYF
TRBJ1-2 TRBD1 NA TRBV18 TGTGCCAGCTCAGCTACAGGGGGCATCGGAGGCTACACCTTC CASSATGGIGGYTF
TRBJ1-5 NA NA TRBV2 TGTGCCAGCAGTGACCCCCAACAGCCCCAGCATTTT CASSDPQQPQHF
TRBJ1-1 NA NA TRBV25-1 TGTGCCAGCAGATTGAGCAACACTGAAGCTTTCTTT CASRLSNTEAFF
TRBJ1-4 TRBD1 once TRBV19 TGTGCCAGTAGTCTGGACAGGGTGGGTGAAAAACTGTTTTTT CASSLDRVGEKLFF
TRBJ1-3 NA NA TRBV5-4 TGTGCCAGCAGAAAGGGAGGCTCTGACTTCTCTGGAAACACCATATATTTT CASRKGGSDFSGNTIYF
TRBJ1-1 TRBD1 many TRBV4-1 TGCGCCAGCAGCCGAGGGACAGGAGCTTACACTGAAGCTTTCTTT CASSRGTGAYTEAFF
TRBJ2-1 TRBD2 NA TRBV9 TGTGCCAGCAGCGCGCAGGGGATAGCGGGGGGAAGCGATGAGCAGTTCTTC CASSAQGIAGGSDEQFF
TRBJ1-5 NA NA TRBV19 TGTGCCAGTAGTGGGACCGACAGGAGTTATAGCAATCAGCCCCAGCATTTT CASSGTDRSYSNQPQHF
TRBJ2-7 NA NA TRBV4-1 TGCGCCAGCAGCCAGGCAGGGTCCGACGAGCAGTACTTC CASSQAGSDEQYF
TRBJ2-5 NA NA TRBV7-9 TGTGCCAGCAGCCGTAGACAGGTACAAGAGACCCAGTACTTC CASSRRQVQETQYF
TRBJ2-6 NA NA TRBV7-8 TGTGCCAGCAGGCGCTCTGGGGCCAACGTCCTGACTTTC CASRRSGANVLTF
TRBJ2-5 NA NA TRBV5-1 TGCGCCAGCAGCTTCCCGGGGGAAGAGACCCAGTACTTC CASSFPGEETQYF
TRBJ2-1 TRBD1 few TRBV9 TGTGCCAGCAGCGTAGGAGGGGGCGGCGGGCAGTTCTTC CASSVGGGGGQFF
TRBJ2-7 NA NA TRBV18 TGTGCCAGCTCAGAAACTGCAGGGGGGCCCTACGAGCAGTACTTC CASSETAGGPYEQYF
TRBJ2-7 NA NA TRBV5-1 TGCGCCAGCAGCTCACAGGGTTACGAGCAGTACTTC CASSSQGYEQYF
TRBJ2-1 NA NA TRBV6-5 TGTGCCAGCAGTACCATAGCCCATGAGCAGTTCTTC CASSTIAHEQFF
TRBJ2-2 TRBD1 NA TRBV2 TGTGCCAGCGACGGAGGACAGGGGGCTTTCACCGGGGAGCTGTTTTTT CASDGGQGAFTGELFF
TRBJ2-7 TRBD1 NA TRBV6-5 TGTGCCAGCAGTTACTCGGGGACAGGGGGGTCCTACGAGCAGTACTTC CASSYSGTGGSYEQYF
TRBJ2-5 TRBD2 NA TRBV7-2 TGTGCCAGCAGACCCCCCGTAGGGCGGGGGGGGCAAGAGACCCAGTACTTC CASRPPVGRGGQETQYF
TRBJ1-2 NA NA TRBV6-5 TGTGCCAGCAGTCGCATGTCGGGGGGCTACACCTTC CASSRMSGGYTF
TRBJ2-7 NA NA TRBV28 TGTGCCAGCAGTTTTAGGCACAGCTCCTACGAGCAGTACTTC CASSFRHSSYEQYF
TRBJ1-1 NA NA TRBV5-1 TGCGCCAGCAGGGCTACAGGGAACACTGAAGCTTTCTTT CASRATGNTEAFF
TRBJ2-2 TRBD2 NA TRBV7-2 TGTGCCAGCAGCGCGGGACTAGCGGGGGCGCACGGCGGGGAGCTGTTTTTT CASSAGLAGAHGGELFF
TRBJ1-2 NA NA TRBV5-6 TGTGCCAGCAGCTTGACTTTAATCGATGGCTACACCTTC CASSLTLIDGYTF
TRBJ2-1 TRBD2 NA TRBV9 TGTGCCAGCAGCGTATTAAGCGGGGGAGACAATGAGCAGTTCTTC CASSVLSGGDNEQFF
TRBJ2-2 NA NA TRBV7-5 TGTGCCAGAAGCTCTCGGGAGATGAACACCGGGGAGCTGTTTTTT CARSSREMNTGELFF